This T cell receptor (beta chain) was recovered during a study of T-cell reconstitution after alpha-beta-depleted transplantation in children. This CDR3 has 15 residues. From germline, CDR1 is SGDLS and CDR2 YYNGEE. The V and J ends lost 0 bases and 10 bases respectively, with 17 bases between them. Preparation of the TCRbeta library used unique molecular identifiers. TCRdb passed the PCR reads through MiXCR, listing each CDR3 protein once. The profile shows 450,000 to 550,000 distinct CDR3 sequences, about an eighth of them singletons. This sample comprised PBMCs, mostly from graft donor cells, obtained 180 days after TCRalphabeta/CD19-depleted stem cell transplant. The receptor was isolated from a female patient aged 2-15 years who had a stem cell transplant for aplastic anemia, so the T cells may come from the graft donor. The J gene is TRBJ2-1, the V gene TRBV9; D possibly uses TRBD1 or TRBD2 (5 bases each). The CDR3: CASSVGPGPPREQFF. The CDR3 DNA is TGTGCCAGCAGCGTAGGGCCGGGACCTCCCCGGGAGCAGTTCTTC. Variable domain in full (rest from reference TRBV9 and TRBJ2-1): DSGVTQTPKHLITATGQRVTLRCSPRSGDLSVYWYQQSLDQGLQFLIQYYNGEERAKGNILERFSAQQFPDLHSELNLSSLELGDSALYFCASSVGPGPPREQFFGPGTRLTVL.